This T cell receptor beta chain was observed in a study of blood T cell repertoires in COVID-19. The data were produced by immunoSEQ multiplex PCR, yet TCRdb's version contains in-frame clones alone and is incomplete. The sample gives roughly 300,000 clones, around 90% of which show up once; 18% is in the top ten. V trimming: 4 bases; J trimming: 7 bases; junction bases outside the gene matches: 5. CDR3 length equals 13 residues. CDR1 and CDR2 (germline): SGHTA, FQGNSA. Sequencing used PBMCs or T cells enriched from blood (not recorded which). This receptor was taken from a woman in her 30s who had recovered from COVID-19. This chain connects TRBV7-2 to TRBJ1-2; 8 positions agree with TRBD1. The CDR3 DNA reads as TGTGCCAGCAGCTCAGGGGGCGTTGCTGGCTACACCTTC. Its translation: CASSSGGVAGYTF.